A single sample is the source of the 9 T cell receptor beta chains below, sequenced in a study of cytotoxic CD8 clonotypes in ibrutinib-treated CLL. The repertoire was sequenced with immunoSEQ multiplex PCR; TCRdb's copy has only in-frame clones and lacks some. The sample shows 300,000 or so clones, about 61% of them seen only once. The sample was PBMCs, taken after 36 months of ibrutinib treatment. The origin of the receptors is a human donor with chronic lymphocytic leukemia.

The genes are TRBV27 and TRBJ2-3, with unresolved D. Germline V CDR1 and CDR2: MNHEY, SMNVEV (reference sequence). The V end lost 5 bases, the J end lost 0 bases, and 9 bases lay between the germline ends. The CDR3 consists of 14 residues. DNA of the CDR3: TGTGCCAGCAGTCCCTGGGCCAGCACAGATACGCAGTATTTT. Protein sequence: CASSPWASTDTQYF.

This chain uses TRBV9 with TRBJ2-2, with D possibly matching TRBD2 (6 bases). This CDR3 comprises 14 residues. V lost 7 bases and J 4 bases, leaving 14 bases between the germline ends. Germline V lookup: CDR1 SGDLS, CDR2 YYNGEE. This CDR3 reads CASSHGSATGELFF. Written as DNA, the CDR3 is TGTGCCAGCTCCCACGGGAGCGCCACCGGGGAGCTGTTTTTT.

The V gene is TRBV28, the J gene TRBJ1-5, with D hard to call. This CDR3 region has 15 residues. V dropped 2 bases and J dropped 0 bases, with 8 bases sitting between them. Germline CDR1 MDHEN, CDR2 SYDVKM. The CDR3 spells CASSLGGCSNQPQHF. The CDR3 DNA reads TGTGCCAGCAGTTTAGGAGGGTGTAGCAATCAGCCCCAGCATTTT.

The chain recombines TRBV5-6 with TRBJ2-7; the D is unclear. From germline, CDR1 is SGHDT and CDR2 YYEEEE. The V gene lost 4 bases and the J gene lost 2 bases, with 13 bases spanning the gap. CDR3 length equals 14 residues. For the CDR3, the DNA is TGTGCCAGCAGCCGTTATATTCGGGCCTACGAGCAGTACTTC. It yields the protein CASSRYIRAYEQYF.

This clone was observed a few times. J is TRBJ1-2 and V is TRBV7-3, with 7 bases aligning to TRBD1. This CDR3 is built from 13 residues. From germline, CDR1 is SGHTA and CDR2 FQGTGA. Trimming removed 5 bases from V and 2 bases from J; junction bases left unmatched: 2. The CDR3 spells CASSQDRNYGYTF. The CDR3 nucleotides read TGTGCCAGCAGCCAGGACAGGAACTATGGCTACACCTTC.

The J gene is TRBJ2-1, the V gene TRBV4-2; the match to TRBD2 covers 8 bases. CDR1 and CDR2 (germline): LGHNA, YNFKEQ. V lost 6 bases, J lost 4 bases, and 11 bases stayed unmatched. CDR3 length equals 16 residues. CDR3 sequence (DNA): TGTGCCAGCAGTGACATCCCACCGGGGGGGTACAATGAGCAGTTCTTC. It encodes CASSDIPPGGYNEQFF.

The V gene is TRBV29-1, the J gene TRBJ2-2; D may be TRBD1 or TRBD2 (5 bases each). V was clipped by 8 bases and J by 6 bases, with 13 bases between them. The CDR3 is made up of 12 amino acids. In germline, CDR1 is SQVTM, CDR2 ANQGSEA. DNA for the CDR3: TGCAGCTCCCTGGGGGACGCCGGGGAGCTGTTTTTT. This sequence encodes CSSLGDAGELFF.

The chain carries TRBV7-3 and TRBJ2-1, with unresolved D. Germline assignment: CDR1 SGHTA and CDR2 FQGTGA. This CDR3 spans 15 amino acids. V dropped 2 bases and J dropped 2 bases, with 10 bases sitting between them. The CDR3 sequence is CASSLASEAYNEQFF. In DNA, the CDR3 is TGTGCCAGCAGCTTAGCGTCAGAGGCCTACAATGAGCAGTTCTTC.

This clone has only a few counts. V and J are TRBV20-1 and TRBJ2-1; D gene uncertain. The length of the CDR3 is 11 residues. Germline assignment: CDR1 DFQATT and CDR2 SNEGSKA (reference sequence). V was clipped by 2 bases and J by 8 bases, with 7 bases between them. CDR3 DNA sequence: TGCAGTGCTAGACGAGGTTATGAGCAGTTCTTC. Protein sequence: CSARRGYEQFF.